Sequencing of this T cell receptor beta chain was carried out in a study of CD8+ T cells in alopecia areata. General study findings and limits: The study found higher clonality in lesional than normal scalp, especially in alopecia totalis/universalis.

Germline-derived CDR1 and CDR2 are SGHAT and FQNNGV. V was shortened by 4 bases and J by 0 bases, with 12 bases between the two germline ends. This CDR3 is 16 amino acids long. The sequencing template was cDNA reverse transcribed from extracted RNA. Sequencing used immunoSEQ multiplex PCR; TCRdb keeps in-frame clones, though not all of them. The table records approximately 57,000 clones, about 96% of them present only once. In regard to this clone: Its antigen is currently unknown.

This specimen consisted of CD8+ T cells sorted from blood, obtained at week 0. This chain links TRBV11-2 with TRBJ1-4; D remains unclear. This receptor was identified in a human donor with alopecia areata. This CDR3 is CASSSLPVATNEKLFF. The DNA of the CDR3 is TGTGCCAGCAGCTCCCTTCCGGTTGCAACTAATGAAAAACTGTTTTTT.